This T cell receptor beta chain was recovered during a study of CD8+CD57+ T cells in acquired aplastic anemia. Genomic DNA templated the TCR beta VDJ and CDR3 profiling. TCRdb redid the calling of the reads with MiXCR, one entry per CDR3 protein. Of under 200,000 distinct CDR3 sequences listed, around half are singletons. Only patients with CD8+CD57+ cell expansion on flow cytometry were chosen for sequencing. The sequencing sample was made of sorted CD4+, CD8+, or CD8+CD57+ T cells (not recorded which) from PBMCs. The receptor comes from a human donor with aplastic anemia.

Here the CDR3 reads CASSATQGQPQHF. The CDR3 region has the DNA TGTGCCAGCAGTGCCACGCAGGGGCAGCCCCAGCATTTT. The gene calls are TRBV6-1 and TRBJ1-5; D might be TRBD1 (6 bases). This CDR3 is built from 13 residues. V was pared by 4 bases and J by 7 bases, with 11 bases between. CDR1 is MNHNS and CDR2 is SASEGT in the germline V gene.